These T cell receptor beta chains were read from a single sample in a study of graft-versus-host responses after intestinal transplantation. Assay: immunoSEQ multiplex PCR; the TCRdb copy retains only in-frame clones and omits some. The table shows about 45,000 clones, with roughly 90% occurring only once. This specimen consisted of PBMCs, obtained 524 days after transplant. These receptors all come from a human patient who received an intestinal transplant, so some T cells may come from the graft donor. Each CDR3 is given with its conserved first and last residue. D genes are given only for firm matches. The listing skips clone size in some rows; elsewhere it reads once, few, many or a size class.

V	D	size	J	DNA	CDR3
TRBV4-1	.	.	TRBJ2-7	TGCGCCAGCAGCCAAGAGGCTAGCTCTTCGGGTTACGAGCAGTACTTC	CASSQEASSSGYEQYF
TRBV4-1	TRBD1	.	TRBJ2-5	TGCGCCAGCAGCCAAGAATACCTCGGCGGACAGGGGAAAGAGACCCAGTACTTC	CASSQEYLGGQGKETQYF
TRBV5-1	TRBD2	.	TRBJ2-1	TGCGCCAGCAGCATAAGCGGGAACGCCTACAATGAGCAGTTCTTC	CASSISGNAYNEQFF
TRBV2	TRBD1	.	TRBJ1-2	TGTGCCAGCAGCGGACAGGACTCCTATGGCTACACCTTC	CASSGQDSYGYTF
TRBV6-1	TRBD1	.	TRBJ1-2	TGTGCCAGCAGTGGTGGGGTAGACAGGGATGGCTACACCTTC	CASSGGVDRDGYTF
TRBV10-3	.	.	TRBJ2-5	TGTGCCATCAGTGAGCGACGGGCCCAAGAGACCCAGTACTTC	CAISERRAQETQYF
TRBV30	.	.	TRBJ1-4	TGTGCCTGGAGGAAGGGATCCAATGAAAAACTGTTTTTT	CAWRKGSNEKLFF
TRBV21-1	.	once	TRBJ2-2	TGTGCCAGCAGCAAAGCTCAGGGGGCGAACACCGGGGAGCTGTTTTTT	CASSKAQGANTGELFF
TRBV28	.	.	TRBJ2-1	TGTGCCAGTGGGATTGATGAGCAGTTCTTC	CASGIDEQFF
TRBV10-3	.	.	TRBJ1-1	TGTGCCTCACTCACAGGGCCGATGGGGACTGAAGCTTTCTTT	CASLTGPMGTEAFF
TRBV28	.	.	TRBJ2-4	TGTGCCAGCAGTTTAACCGACAGCCCCCTAGCCAAAAACATTCAGTACTTC	CASSLTDSPLAKNIQYF
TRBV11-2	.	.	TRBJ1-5	TGTGCCAGCAGCGCCGGGACGGATAGCAATCAGCCCCAGCATTTT	CASSAGTDSNQPQHF
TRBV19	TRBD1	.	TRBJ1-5	TGTGCCAGTAGTATAGAGGGGACAGGGAGGACCCTTAGCAATCAGCCCCAGCATTTT	CASSIEGTGRTLSNQPQHF
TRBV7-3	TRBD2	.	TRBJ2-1	TGTGCCAGCAGCTCCCACCCCGGGGATGGACTAGCGGGAATAGGCTCCTACAATGAGCAGTTCTTC	CASSSHPGDGLAGIGSYNEQFF
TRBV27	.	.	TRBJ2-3	TGTGCCAGCAGTTCGTGGAGCGGGAGCACAGATACGCAGTATTTT	CASSSWSGSTDTQYF
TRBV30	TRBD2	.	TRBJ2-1	TGTGCCTGGAGTCGAGGACTAGCGGGCAATGAGCAGTTCTTC	CAWSRGLAGNEQFF
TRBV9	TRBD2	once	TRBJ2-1	TGTGCCAGCAGCCCAAGCGGGAGGGCCGTCGGAAATGAGCAGTTCTTC	CASSPSGRAVGNEQFF
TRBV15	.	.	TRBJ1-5	TGTGCCACCAGCAGAGGGGTAGGCAATCAGCCCCAGCATTTT	CATSRGVGNQPQHF
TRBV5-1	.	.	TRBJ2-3	TGCGCCAGCAGCTTGGACGGGGACAGCACAGATACGCAGTATTTT	CASSLDGDSTDTQYF
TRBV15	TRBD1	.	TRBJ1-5	TGTGCCACCAGCAGAGCTAGAGGACAGGGCAATCAGCCCCAGCATTTT	CATSRARGQGNQPQHF
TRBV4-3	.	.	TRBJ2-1	TGCGCCAGCAGCCAAGATCAGATTAGCGGTTCCTACAATGAGCAGTTCTTC	CASSQDQISGSYNEQFF
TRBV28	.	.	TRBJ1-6	TGTGCCAGCAGTTGGAAGATCTATAATTCACCCCTCCACTTT	CASSWKIYNSPLHF
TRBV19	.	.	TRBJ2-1	TGTGCCAGTAGTGGGGAACTGGGCAATGAGCAGTTCTTC	CASSGELGNEQFF
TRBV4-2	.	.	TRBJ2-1	TGTGCCAGCAGCCCCGTTTCTGGCAATGAGCAGTTCTTC	CASSPVSGNEQFF
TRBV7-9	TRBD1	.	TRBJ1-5	TGTGCCAGCAGCCTGACAGGGAACAATCAGCCCCAGCATTTT	CASSLTGNNQPQHF
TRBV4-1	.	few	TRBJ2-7	TGCGCCAGCAGCCATCTAGGCTCCTCCTACGAGCAGTACTTC	CASSHLGSSYEQYF
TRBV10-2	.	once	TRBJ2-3	TGCGCCAGCAGGGGACTTCCAGATACGCAGTATTTT	CASRGLPDTQYF